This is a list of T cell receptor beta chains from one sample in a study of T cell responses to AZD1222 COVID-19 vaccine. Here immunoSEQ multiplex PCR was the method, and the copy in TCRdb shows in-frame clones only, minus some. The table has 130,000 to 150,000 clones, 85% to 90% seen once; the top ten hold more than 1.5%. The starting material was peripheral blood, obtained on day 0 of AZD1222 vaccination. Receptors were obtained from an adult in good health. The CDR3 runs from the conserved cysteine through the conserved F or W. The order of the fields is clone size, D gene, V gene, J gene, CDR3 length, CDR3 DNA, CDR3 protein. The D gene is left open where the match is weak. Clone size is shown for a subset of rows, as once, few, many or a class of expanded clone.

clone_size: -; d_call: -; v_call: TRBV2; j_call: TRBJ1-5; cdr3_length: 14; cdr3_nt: TGTGCCAGCACTACCGAGGGAGGAAATCAGCCCCAGCATTTT; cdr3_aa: CASTTEGGNQPQHF
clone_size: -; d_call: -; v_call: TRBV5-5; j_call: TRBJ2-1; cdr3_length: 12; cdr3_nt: TGTGCCAGCAGCCAGCCCGCGGGTGAGCAGTTCTTC; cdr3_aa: CASSQPAGEQFF
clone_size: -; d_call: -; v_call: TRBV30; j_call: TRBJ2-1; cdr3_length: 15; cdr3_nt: TGTGCCTGGAGTAGGGGGAGCGGCCAATACAATGAGCAGTTCTTC; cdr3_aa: CAWSRGSGQYNEQFF
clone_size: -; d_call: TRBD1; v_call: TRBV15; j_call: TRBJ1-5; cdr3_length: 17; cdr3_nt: TGTGCCACCAGCAATTCTGCCGGGACAGGGAGTAATCAGCCCCAGCATTTT; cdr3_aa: CATSNSAGTGSNQPQHF
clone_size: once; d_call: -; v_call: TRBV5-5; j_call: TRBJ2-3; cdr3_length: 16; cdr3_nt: TGTGCCAGCAGCTTTATTCGGTTAGAAGCCACAGATACGCAGTATTTT; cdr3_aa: CASSFIRLEATDTQYF
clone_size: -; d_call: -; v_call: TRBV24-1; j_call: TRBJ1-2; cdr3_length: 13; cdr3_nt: TGTGCCACCAGTGAGGGCCCCTCTTATGGCTACACCTTC; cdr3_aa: CATSEGPSYGYTF
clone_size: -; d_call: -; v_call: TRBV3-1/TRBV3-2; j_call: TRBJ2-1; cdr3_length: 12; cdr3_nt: TGTGCCAGCAGCCAAGCTCGGAATGAGCAGTTCTTC; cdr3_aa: CASSQARNEQFF
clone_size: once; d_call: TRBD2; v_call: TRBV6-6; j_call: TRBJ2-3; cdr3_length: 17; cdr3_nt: TGTGCCAGCAGTCCTCTTCCTCGGGAGGGCCGGGCAGATACGCAGTATTTT; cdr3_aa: CASSPLPREGRADTQYF
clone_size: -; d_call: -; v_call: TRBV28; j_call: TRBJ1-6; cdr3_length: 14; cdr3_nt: TGTGCCAGCATGGGGCTTGCCCCCCATTCACCCCTCCACTTT; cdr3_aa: CASMGLAPHSPLHF
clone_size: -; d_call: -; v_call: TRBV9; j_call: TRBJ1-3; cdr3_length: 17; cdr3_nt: TGTGCCAGCAGCGTAGCAGGGCAGGGCTTAACTGGAAACACCATATATTTT; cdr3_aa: CASSVAGQGLTGNTIYF
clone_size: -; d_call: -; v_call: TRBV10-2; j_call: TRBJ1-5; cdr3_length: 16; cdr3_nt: TGCGCCAGCAGTGAGAATCTGGGTGAACGGAGTCAGCCCCAGCATTTT; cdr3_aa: CASSENLGERSQPQHF
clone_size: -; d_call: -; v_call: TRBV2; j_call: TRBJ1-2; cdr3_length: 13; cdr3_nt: TGTGCCAGCCCCCGGGTAGGGAACTATGGCTACACCTTC; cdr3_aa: CASPRVGNYGYTF
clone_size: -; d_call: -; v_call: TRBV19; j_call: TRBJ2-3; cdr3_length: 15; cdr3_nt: TGTGCCAGTAGTATAGGGACCGCTAGCACAGATACGCAGTATTTT; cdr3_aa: CASSIGTASTDTQYF
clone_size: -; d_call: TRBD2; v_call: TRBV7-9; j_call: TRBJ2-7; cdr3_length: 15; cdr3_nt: TGTGCCAGCAGCGGACGGACTAGCGGGATCCACGAGCAGTACTTC; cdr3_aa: CASSGRTSGIHEQYF
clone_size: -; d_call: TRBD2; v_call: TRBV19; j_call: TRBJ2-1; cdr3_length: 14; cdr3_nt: TGTGCCAGTAGTATTAGCGGGGGGACCCATGAGCAGTTCTTC; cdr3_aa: CASSISGGTHEQFF
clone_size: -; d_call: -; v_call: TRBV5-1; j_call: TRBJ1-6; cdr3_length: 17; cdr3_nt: TGCGCCAGCAGCCCCTTGGGGAGGGGGAAGGCGAATTCACCCCTCCACTTT; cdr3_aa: CASSPLGRGKANSPLHF
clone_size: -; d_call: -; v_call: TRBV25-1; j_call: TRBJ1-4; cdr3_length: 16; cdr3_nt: TGTGCCAGCAGTGAATTAAAAGCAGGGTCAGGTGAAAAACTGTTTTTT; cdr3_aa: CASSELKAGSGEKLFF
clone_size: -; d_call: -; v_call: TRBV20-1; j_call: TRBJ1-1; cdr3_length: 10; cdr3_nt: TGCAGTGCTCGGGGGAGTGAAGCTTTCTTT; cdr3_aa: CSARGSEAFF
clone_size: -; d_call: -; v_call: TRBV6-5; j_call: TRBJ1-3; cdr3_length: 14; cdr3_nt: TGTGCCAGCAGTACGCGGGGCTCTGGAAACACCATATATTTT; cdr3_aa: CASSTRGSGNTIYF
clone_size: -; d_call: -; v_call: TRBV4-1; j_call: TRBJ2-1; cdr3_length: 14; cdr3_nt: TGCGCCAGCAGCCGCCTAGTTCTTTACAATGAGCAGTTCTTC; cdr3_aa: CASSRLVLYNEQFF
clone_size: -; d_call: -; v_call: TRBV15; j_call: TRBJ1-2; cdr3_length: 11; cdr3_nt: TGTGCCACCAGCAGGAACGGGGGCTACACCTTC; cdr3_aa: CATSRNGGYTF
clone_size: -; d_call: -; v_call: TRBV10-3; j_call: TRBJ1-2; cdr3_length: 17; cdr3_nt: TGTGCCATCAGTGGGCAATCCGGGACACTCAAGGCATGGGGCTACACCTTC; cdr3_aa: CAISGQSGTLKAWGYTF
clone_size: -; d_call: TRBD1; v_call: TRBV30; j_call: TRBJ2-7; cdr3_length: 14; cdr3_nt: TGTGCCTGGAGTGTAGGGACAGGGGATTACGAGCAGTACTTC; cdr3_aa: CAWSVGTGDYEQYF
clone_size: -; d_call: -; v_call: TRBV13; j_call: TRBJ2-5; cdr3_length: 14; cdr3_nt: TGTGCCAGCAGCACCCGACCGGGAATTGAGACCCAGTACTTC; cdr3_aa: CASSTRPGIETQYF
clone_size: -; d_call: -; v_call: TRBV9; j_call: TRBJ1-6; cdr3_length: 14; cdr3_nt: TGTGCCAGCAGCTTTGACACAGGGAATTCACCCCTCCACTTT; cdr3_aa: CASSFDTGNSPLHF
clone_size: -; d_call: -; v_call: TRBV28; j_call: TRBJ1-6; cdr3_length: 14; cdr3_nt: TGTGCCAGCAGCGAAACAGGATTGGTTTCACCCCTCCACTTT; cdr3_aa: CASSETGLVSPLHF
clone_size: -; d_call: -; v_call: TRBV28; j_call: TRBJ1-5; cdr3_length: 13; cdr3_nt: TGTGCCAGCAGTTTAACAATTTATCAGCCCCAGCATTTT; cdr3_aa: CASSLTIYQPQHF
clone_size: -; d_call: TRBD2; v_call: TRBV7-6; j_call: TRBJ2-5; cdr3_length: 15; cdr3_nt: TGTGCCAGCAGCTCGGGGGGACTAGCGGGAGAGACCCAGTACTTC; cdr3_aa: CASSSGGLAGETQYF
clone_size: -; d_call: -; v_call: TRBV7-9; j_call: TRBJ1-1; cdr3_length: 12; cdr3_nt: TGTGCCAGCAGCTCAGAATGGGAGCTCGCTTTCTTT; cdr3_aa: CASSSEWELAFF
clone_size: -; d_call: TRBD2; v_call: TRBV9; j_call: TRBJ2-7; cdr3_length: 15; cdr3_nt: TGTGCCAGCAGCGGGGGGACTAGCGGAGTCTGGGAGCAGTACTTC; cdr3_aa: CASSGGTSGVWEQYF
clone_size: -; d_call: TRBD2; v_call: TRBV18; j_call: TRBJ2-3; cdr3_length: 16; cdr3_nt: TGTGCCAGCTCACGGCAGGGAGTACGGGGGGCAGATACGCAGTATTTT; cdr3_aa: CASSRQGVRGADTQYF
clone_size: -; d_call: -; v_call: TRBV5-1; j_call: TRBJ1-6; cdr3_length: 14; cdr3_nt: TGCGCCAGCAGCTACGACAGATATAATTCACCCCTCCACTTT; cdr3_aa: CASSYDRYNSPLHF
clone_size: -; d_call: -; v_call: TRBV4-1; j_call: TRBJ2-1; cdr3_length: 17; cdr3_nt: TGCGCCAGCAGCTACGATGGCGGGATCCTCTCCTACAATGAGCAGTTCTTC; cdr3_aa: CASSYDGGILSYNEQFF
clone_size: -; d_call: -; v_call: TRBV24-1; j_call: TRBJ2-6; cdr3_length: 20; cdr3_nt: TGTGCCACCGGACGGAGGATTCCCCTCCCCTCTCTCTCTGGGGCCAACGTCCTGACTTTC; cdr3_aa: CATGRRIPLPSLSGANVLTF
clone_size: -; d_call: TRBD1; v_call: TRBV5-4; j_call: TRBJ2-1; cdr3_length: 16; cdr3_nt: TGTGCCAGCAGCTTAAAGACAGGGGGCGCGGTAAATGAGCAGTTCTTC; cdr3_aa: CASSLKTGGAVNEQFF
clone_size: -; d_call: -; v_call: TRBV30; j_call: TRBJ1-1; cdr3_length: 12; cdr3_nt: TGTGCCTATACCAGGGAATGGACTGAAGCTTTCTTT; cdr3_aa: CAYTREWTEAFF
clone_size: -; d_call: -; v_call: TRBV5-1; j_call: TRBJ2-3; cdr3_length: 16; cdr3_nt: TGCGCCAGCAGCTTGGATAAGGCAGGGTTAGCCGATACGCAGTATTTT; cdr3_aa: CASSLDKAGLADTQYF
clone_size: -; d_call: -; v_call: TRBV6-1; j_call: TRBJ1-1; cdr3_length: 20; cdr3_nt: TGTGCCAGCAGTGAAGCGTGGGGGGTCCCAACAAGCCGCATGAACACTGAAGCTTTCTTT; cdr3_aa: CASSEAWGVPTSRMNTEAFF
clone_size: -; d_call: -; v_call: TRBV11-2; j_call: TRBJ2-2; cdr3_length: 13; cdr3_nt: TGTGCCAGCAGCTTAATTAACGCCGGGGAGCTGTTTTTT; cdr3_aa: CASSLINAGELFF
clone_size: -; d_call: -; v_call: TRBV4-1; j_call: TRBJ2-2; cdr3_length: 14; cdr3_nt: TGCGCCAGCAGATCGGACGCCTTGAGCGGGGAGCTGTTTTTT; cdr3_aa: CASRSDALSGELFF
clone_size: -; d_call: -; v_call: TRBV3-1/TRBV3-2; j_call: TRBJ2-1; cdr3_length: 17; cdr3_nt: TGTGCCAGCAGCCAAGGCCTCGGCCAGGACTCCTACAATGAGCAGTTCTTC; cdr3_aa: CASSQGLGQDSYNEQFF
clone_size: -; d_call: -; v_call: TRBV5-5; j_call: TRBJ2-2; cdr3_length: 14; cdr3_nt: TGTGCCAGCAGGAGGGCTTCGAACACCGGGGAGCTGTTTTTT; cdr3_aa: CASRRASNTGELFF
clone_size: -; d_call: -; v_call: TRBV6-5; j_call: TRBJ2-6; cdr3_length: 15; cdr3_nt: TGTGCCAGCAGGGGAGGGACATCTGGGGCCAACGTCCTGACTTTC; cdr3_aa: CASRGGTSGANVLTF
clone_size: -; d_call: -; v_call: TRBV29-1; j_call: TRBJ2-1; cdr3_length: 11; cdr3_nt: TGCAGCGTTTGGCGGGGCAATGAGCAGTTCTTC; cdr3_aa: CSVWRGNEQFF
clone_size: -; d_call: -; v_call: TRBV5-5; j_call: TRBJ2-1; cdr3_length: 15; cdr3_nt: TGTGCCAGCAGCTTGGCACTAGGCTCCTACAATGAGCAGTTCTTC; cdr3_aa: CASSLALGSYNEQFF
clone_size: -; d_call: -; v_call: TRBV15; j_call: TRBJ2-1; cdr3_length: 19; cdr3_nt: TGTGCCACCAGCAGAGGAAGGCAGGTCGGTAGTAGCTCCTACAATGAGCAGTTCTTC; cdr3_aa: CATSRGRQVGSSSYNEQFF
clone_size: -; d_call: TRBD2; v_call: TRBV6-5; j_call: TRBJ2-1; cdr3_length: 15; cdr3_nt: TGTGCCAGCAGTCTACGGGGGGGCTCCTACAATGAGCAGTTCTTC; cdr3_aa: CASSLRGGSYNEQFF
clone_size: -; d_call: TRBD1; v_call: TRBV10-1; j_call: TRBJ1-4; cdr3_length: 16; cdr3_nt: TGCGCCAGCGGCTGGGACAGGGCACTCTCGATTGAAAAACTGTTTTTT; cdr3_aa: CASGWDRALSIEKLFF